Included here is one T cell receptor beta chain sequence, with context. V was clipped by 5 bases and J by 4 bases, with 14 bases between them. Looked up from germline, CDR1 is SGHTA and CDR2 is FQGNSA. CDR3 length: 15 residues. TCRdb reprocessed the RT-PCR reads via MiXCR and lists one record per CDR3 protein. The sample records some 570,000 distinct CDR3 sequences, 11% being singletons. This sample was included in a study of response to subunit inactivated influenza vaccine. A further study also used this sample, focusing on T cells expressing NK-cell markers. That publication notes: Template switching by 5'RACE with UMIs generated the TCR beta cDNA.

The rearrangement joins TRBV7-2 to TRBJ2-2; tentatively, D is TRBD2 (6 bases). Sequenced material: PBMCs from blood, taken on the day of vaccination. This clonotype was sampled from a man aged 50 to 59 who received an inactivated influenza vaccine. The CDR3 here is CASSPGLSGTGELFF. The CDR3 nucleotides read TGTGCCAGCAGCCCTGGACTAAGTGGCACCGGGGAGCTGTTTTTT.